This is a list of T cell receptor beta chains from one sample in a study of T cell changes during pregnancy in multiple sclerosis. Sequenced by immunoSEQ multiplex PCR; TCRdb stores in-frame clones only, minus some. This sample yields about 12,000 clones, of which just under 95% are seen a single time; roughly 0.3% belongs to the top ten. The specimen was CD4+ T cells from peripheral blood mononuclear cells, collected before pregnancy. These receptors were obtained from a female donor with multiple sclerosis, enrolled in a pregnancy study. Both conserved end residues are part of each CDR3. Fields, in order: V gene, J gene, CDR3 protein.

TRBV5-1,TRBJ2-5,CASSLLPSGGAYQETQYF
TRBV11-2,TRBJ1-1,CASSSIIGATEAFF
TRBV7-8,TRBJ2-1,CASSFRRTSGGHEQFF
TRBV15,TRBJ1-4,CATSREGAGTGGKNEKLFF
TRBV10-3,TRBJ1-3,CAISERGHSGNTIYF
TRBV5-6,TRBJ1-1,CASSLGGGLNTEAFF
TRBV4-1,TRBJ1-2,CASSQGYRVMSGYTF
TRBV19,TRBJ2-2,CASSIDKNTGELFF
TRBV4-1,TRBJ1-3,CASSQVGRDRGNTIYF
TRBV6-6,TRBJ1-5,CASRPGQGALQPQHF
TRBV23-1,TRBJ1-2,CASSHLDRGFSGYTF
TRBV5-1,TRBJ2-1,CASSQKTSGGDYNEQFF
TRBV7-8,TRBJ1-4,CASSLGRLNEKLFF
TRBV4-1,TRBJ1-1,CASSQDLEAFF
TRBV12-5,TRBJ1-1,CASGLTGYSNTEAFF
TRBV2,TRBJ1-5,CASGTQPGWSNQPQHF
TRBV5-6,TRBJ2-2,CASNLSGTGELFF
TRBV9,TRBJ2-7,CASSVGPPGGTYEQYF
TRBV30,TRBJ2-5,CAWTFAGGETQYF